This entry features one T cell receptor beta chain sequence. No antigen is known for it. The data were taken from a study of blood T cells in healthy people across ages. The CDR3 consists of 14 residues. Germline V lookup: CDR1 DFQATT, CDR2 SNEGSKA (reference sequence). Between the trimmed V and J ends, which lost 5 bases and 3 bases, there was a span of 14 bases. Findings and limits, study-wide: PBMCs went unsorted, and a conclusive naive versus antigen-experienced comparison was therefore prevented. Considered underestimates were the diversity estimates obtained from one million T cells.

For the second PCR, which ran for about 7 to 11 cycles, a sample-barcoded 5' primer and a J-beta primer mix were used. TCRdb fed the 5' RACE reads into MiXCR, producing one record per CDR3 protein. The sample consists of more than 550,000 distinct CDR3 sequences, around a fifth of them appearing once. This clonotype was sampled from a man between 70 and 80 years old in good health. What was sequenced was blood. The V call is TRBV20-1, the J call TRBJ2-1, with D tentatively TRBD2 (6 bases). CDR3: CSAGRESYYNEQFF. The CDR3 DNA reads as TGCAGTGCTGGACGGGAGAGTTACTACAATGAGCAGTTCTTC.